What follows describes a single T cell receptor beta chain. After removal of 6 bases from V and 7 bases from J, the junction contained 9 bases not matched to a gene. The CDR3 sequence is 14 residues long. Germline-derived CDR1 and CDR2 are ENHRY and SYGVKD. The data derive from a study of blood T cell repertoires in COVID-19. Sequenced by immunoSEQ multiplex PCR; TCRdb stores in-frame clones only, minus some. Of under 200,000 clones detected, 65% to 90% appear once; the ten largest clones hold 4% to 6.5%. The sequenced material came from PBMCs or T cells enriched from blood (not recorded which). V gene TRBV10-3 combines with J gene TRBJ2-1; 7 positions match TRBD1. The sequence was collected from an older woman with acute COVID-19. The CDR3 spells CAIRRQGEVNEQFF. CDR3 DNA sequence: TGTGCCATCAGGCGACAGGGTGAGGTTAATGAGCAGTTCTTC.